The clone carrying this TCR beta chain occurred many times. Its antigen remains unknown. V was cut by 4 bases and J by 6 bases, with 10 bases left in between. Germline-derived CDR1 and CDR2 are SGHRS and YFSETQ. CDR3 size: 13 residues. Template switching added a universal primer binding site, and final cDNA carried unique molecular identifiers. MiXCR was run by TCRdb on the 5' RACE reads, yielding one entry per CDR3 protein. Of hundreds of thousands of distinct CDR3 sequences in the sample, roughly an eighth were seen once. This entry is derived from a study of identical twins. Study outcomes and limitations: Zero-insertion analyses might be partly confounded by invariant T cells like MAIT and iNKT. Within monozygotic twins, out-of-frame TCR alpha sharing was underestimated by the models.

These data also featured in a second study, about yellow fever vaccine responses in identical twins. That study adds: In identical twins, vaccine T cell responses appeared partly shared and partly individual.

The rearrangement joins TRBV5-1 to TRBJ2-2, with D possibly matching TRBD2 (6 bases). Sequenced sample: PBMCs. This receptor was obtained from a woman younger than 35 in good health. The CDR3 sequence is CASSQGGPGELFF. DNA of the CDR3: TGCGCCAGCAGCCAAGGAGGGCCCGGGGAGCTGTTTTTT.